What follows are 8 T cell receptor beta chains derived from one specimen sequenced in a study of shared clonotypes between healthy human individuals. Profiled with immunoSEQ multiplex PCR; TCRdb holds only in-frame clones, not every one. This table has roughly 2.4 million clones, approximately 94% appearing once. The source material was naive CD4+ T cells sorted from blood. The subset is: CD45RA+ positively selected. Every receptor here comes from a man younger than 35 in good health.

The sample holds one count of this clone. The rearrangement joins TRBV29-1 to TRBJ2-2, with D unclear. Germline CDR1 reads SQVTM; CDR2 reads ANQGSEA. The CDR3 has 11 residues. With 7 bases removed from V and 4 bases from J, the gap between germline ends came to 7 bases. The DNA for the CDR3 is TGCAGCGGGGAATCCACCGGGGAGCTGTTTTTT. Translating gives CSGESTGELFF.

This chain uses TRBV18 with TRBJ1-2; the match to TRBD1 covers 8 bases. V gave up 0 bases and J gave up 7 bases; unmatched junction bases: 4. The germline CDR1 and CDR2 sequences are KGHSH and LQKENI. The CDR3 extends over 14 amino acids. DNA of the CDR3: TGTGCCAGCTCACCACCGGGACAGGCAAGTGGCTACACCTTC. Amino acid sequence: CASSPPGQASGYTF.

The chain combines TRBV2 with TRBJ1-4; D gene unclear. Germline V lookup: CDR1 SNHLY, CDR2 FYNNEI. This CDR3 region has 14 residues. V lost 0 bases, J lost 8 bases, and 10 bases lay in between. The CDR3 DNA follows: TGTGCCAGCAGTGAAGCTGGGCAGAACGAAAAACTGTTTTTT. It yields the protein CASSEAGQNEKLFF.

The chain is built from TRBV7-9 and TRBJ1-2, with 9 bases that match TRBD1. The junction had 7 bases not matched to a gene; V was cut back by 4 bases and J by 4 bases. Germline assignment: CDR1 SEHNR and CDR2 FQNEAQ (reference sequence). There are 15 residues in the CDR3. DNA of the CDR3: TGTGCCAGCAGCTCCCGACAGGGGGAGATCTATGGCTACACCTTC. As protein: CASSSRQGEIYGYTF.

The chain has TRBV7-2 and TRBJ1-2; D might be TRBD1 (6 bases). The CDR3 runs 13 residues. Germline V gene sequence: CDR1 SGHTA, CDR2 FQGNSA. The V end lost 5 bases, the J end lost 7 bases, and 14 bases lay between the germline ends. Here the CDR3 DNA reads TGTGCCAGCAGCGGGGGGCAGGGTGGTGGCTACACCTTC. This codes for CASSGGQGGGYTF.

The chain combines TRBV20-1 with TRBJ1-2, with TRBD1 identical over 7 bases. Germline V gives CDR1 DFQATT, CDR2 SNEGSKA (reference sequence). The CDR3 has 11 residues. With V trimmed by 5 bases and J by 6 bases, 3 bases remained unmatched. CDR3: CSASQGDGYTF. In DNA form, the CDR3 reads TGCAGTGCTTCCCAGGGGGATGGCTACACCTTC.

The CDR3: CASSVVGWGNTEAFF. The CDR3 bases are TGTGCCAGCAGCGTAGTAGGGTGGGGTAACACTGAAGCTTTCTTT. This chain connects TRBV9 to TRBJ1-1; D not certain. Germline-derived CDR1 and CDR2 are SGDLS and YYNGEE. The CDR3 runs to 15 residues. The V and J ends lost 0 bases and 2 bases respectively, with 11 bases between them.

V and J are TRBV30 and TRBJ2-1; 7 positions match TRBD2. V dropped 0 bases and J dropped 6; count of bases not matched to a gene: 11. CDR1 GTSNPN and CDR2 SVGIG come from the germline V gene (reference sequence). The CDR3 consists of 16 residues. The CDR3 sequence: CAWSVMSVRGINEQFF. The DNA for the CDR3 is TGTGCCTGGAGTGTAATGTCCGTGCGGGGGATCAATGAGCAGTTCTTC.